This TCR beta chain was sequenced during a study of cytomegalovirus exposure and HLA in healthy donors. The overall study: Roughly 180 million T cells yielded more than 95 million unique TCR beta sequences, as an earlier analysis found. Findings and caveats of the study: In terms of immune exposure information, only CMV serostatus was available. Across all donors, roughly uniform sequencing depth was an assumption of the presence/absence analyses. A list of around 160 TCR beta chains associated with cytomegalovirus was given.

A word on this clone: Its antigen is not known.

The study ran its PCR with 60 Vbeta and 13 Jbeta primers. Only in-frame clones appear in the TCRdb table, and some are missing; sequencing was by immunoSEQ multiplex PCR. This table has approximately 150,000 clones, about 60% appearing once. The clonotype comes from a woman aged 55-75 years in good health and CMV-seropositive. Sequenced input: PBMCs.

Written as DNA, the CDR3 is TGTGCCAGCAGCCCCCGGACAGAGATGAACACTGAAGCTTTCTTT. This encodes CASSPRTEMNTEAFF. The V and J genes are TRBV9 and TRBJ1-1; D might be TRBD1 (6 bases). The V gene lost 4 bases and the J gene lost 0 bases, with 13 bases spanning the gap. This CDR3 is built from 15 residues. The germline V gene has CDR1 SGDLS and CDR2 YYNGEE.